Shown below are 24 T cell receptor beta chains from a single sample sequenced in a study of shared clonotypes between healthy human individuals (dated by TCRdb to 2018 to 2021). Receptors were amplified or captured by the immunoSEQ multiplex PCR assay. The table was pulled from immuneACCESS by TCRdb, which kept in-frame rearrangements only. Such tables lose some clones; where checked, under half of the loss comes from unresolved V genes, and the rest has no known cause. The sample includes under 600,000 clones, with 75% to 80% observed a single time. The ten most abundant clones make up under 15% of the sample. The sequenced sample was PBMCs. The receptors come from a woman aged 35 to 49 in good health. Some clones in this sample may be carry-over from other donors' samples.

The gene calls are TRBV27 and TRBJ2-3, with 13 bases that match TRBD2. The CDR3 spans 15 residues. CDR1 and CDR2 from the germline V gene are MNHEY and SMNVEV (reference sequence). V trimming: 4 bases; J trimming: 11 bases; junction bases outside the gene matches: 9. The CDR3 DNA follows: TGTGCCAGCAGTTGGGGGACTAGCGGGGAGGTGGGGCAGTATTTT. Amino acid sequence: CASSWGTSGEVGQYF.

The chain uses TRBV4-3 and TRBJ2-2, with D perhaps matching TRBD1 or TRBD2 (5 bases each). CDR1 LGHNA and CDR2 YSLEER come from the germline V gene. V was clipped by 3 bases and J by 3 bases, with 14 bases between them. The CDR3 has 16 residues. The DNA of the CDR3 is TGCGCCAGCAGCCACCTTCCGGGACCTCACACCGGGGAGCTGTTTTTT. Translation gives CASSHLPGPHTGELFF.

This clone came up a few times. This chain connects TRBV7-2 to TRBJ1-5; the match to TRBD1 covers 7 bases. CDR3 length: 15 residues. The V and J ends lost 5 bases and 4 bases, in that order; junction bases with no gene match: 8. Germline CDR1 and CDR2: SGHTA and FQGNSA. DNA for the CDR3: TGTGCCAGCAGCCCTCGGACAGGCCGTAATCAGCCCCAGCATTTT. Translated, it gives CASSPRTGRNQPQHF.

This chain uses TRBV9 with TRBJ2-7, with TRBD2 identical over 12 bases. The germline gives CDR1 SGDLS, CDR2 YYNGEE. Germline trimming cut 5 bases from V and 2 bases from J; bases unmatched to any gene: 14. The CDR3 contains 18 residues. In nucleotides, the CDR3 is TGTGCCAGCAGTCCTGGGGTTCCTAGCGGGAGGGCCCCCTACGAGCAGTACTTC. It specifies CASSPGVPSGRAPYEQYF.

The rearrangement uses TRBV7-3 and TRBJ2-5; D is unclear. This CDR3 comprises 13 residues. Trimming stripped 0 bases from V and 5 bases from J, with 7 bases between. Germline assignment: CDR1 SGHTA and CDR2 FQGTGA. The CDR3 DNA is TGTGCCAGCAGCTTAACGCAGGTGGAGACCCAGTACTTC. Encoded protein: CASSLTQVETQYF.

V and J are TRBV15 and TRBJ1-4; D remains unclear. The CDR3 loop spans 13 amino acids. V lost 9 bases and J lost 4, with 12 bases in between. The germline V gene encodes CDR1 LNHNV and CDR2 YYDKDF (reference sequence). This chain's CDR3 is CATKRDLNEKLFF. In DNA form, the CDR3 reads TGTGCCACTAAAAGAGACCTTAATGAAAAACTGTTTTTT.

The chain is built from TRBV5-4 and TRBJ1-2, with 7 bases aligning to TRBD1. The CDR3 covers 15 residues. V lost 2 bases to trimming and J lost 5 bases; unmatched junction nucleotides: 9. The germline CDR1 and CDR2 sequences are SGHNT and YYREEE (reference sequence). CDR3 coding DNA: TGTGCCAGCAGCTTAATGACAGGGATTGTGTATGGCTACACCTTC. Amino acid sequence: CASSLMTGIVYGYTF.

This CDR3 is CASSLLALGTDTQYF. As DNA, the CDR3 is TGCGCCAGCAGCTTGCTAGCGTTGGGCACAGATACGCAGTATTTT. The chain carries TRBV5-1 and TRBJ2-3; D may be TRBD2 (6 bases). CDR1 and CDR2 from the germline V gene are SGHRS and YFSETQ. The CDR3 loop spans 15 amino acids. V was shortened by 1 base and J by 1 base, with 10 bases between the two germline ends.

J is TRBJ1-1 and V is TRBV7-9; 9 bases map to TRBD1. Per germline, CDR1 SEHNR and CDR2 FQNEAQ (reference sequence). V trimming: 3 bases; J trimming: 7 bases; junction bases outside the gene matches: 0. This CDR3 has 12 residues. CDR3 nucleotide sequence: TGTGCCAGCAGCTTGGGACAGGGTGAAGCTTTCTTT. It is translated as CASSLGQGEAFF.

The V gene is TRBV4-1, the J gene TRBJ1-4; D might be TRBD1 (6 bases). Trimming left V 1 base short and J 5 bases short, with 14 bases between. The CDR3 extends over 16 amino acids. Germline CDR1 reads MGHRA; CDR2 reads YSYEKL. CDR3 sequence reads: CASSQVGGAANEKLFF. CDR3 DNA sequence: TGCGCCAGCAGCCAAGTCGGGGGCGCGGCAAATGAAAAACTGTTTTTT.

The chain employs TRBV6-5 and TRBJ2-5, with D perhaps assigned TRBD1 or TRBD2 (5 bases each). Germline CDR1 is MNHEY and CDR2 is SVGAGI. This CDR3 is built from 13 residues. V gave up 5 bases and J gave up 4 bases, with 11 bases separating them. The CDR3 here is CASSRGVGETQYF. CDR3 DNA sequence: TGTGCCAGCAGTAGGGGAGTGGGAGAGACCCAGTACTTC.

The V and J genes are TRBV19 and TRBJ1-3; D unresolved. The germline V and J ends were trimmed by 7 bases and 4 bases, with 8 bases remaining between them. CDR3 length: 12 amino acids. Germline V lookup: CDR1 LNHDA, CDR2 SQIVND (reference sequence). CDR3 in DNA: TGTGCCAGTATTTCGCCGGGAAACACCATATATTTT. Protein product: CASISPGNTIYF.

The rearrangement joins TRBV29-1 to TRBJ2-1; D gene unclear. CDR1 and CDR2 from the germline V gene are SQVTM and ANQGSEA. There are 14 residues in the CDR3. V gave up 6 bases and J gave up 0 bases, with 12 bases separating them. In DNA form, the CDR3 reads TGCAGCGTCCAGAAGGCAGACTCCTACAATGAGCAGTTCTTC. Its protein product is CSVQKADSYNEQFF.

This sequence joins TRBV28 and TRBJ2-3; possible D gene TRBD2, 6 bases. This CDR3 is 15 amino acids long. CDR1 is MDHEN and CDR2 is SYDVKM in the germline V gene. Trimming pared 6 bases from V and 5 bases from J, leaving 18 bases between. This CDR3 reads CASSIAGRLGDTQYF. CDR3 sequence (DNA): TGTGCCAGCAGCATAGCAGGGAGGTTAGGAGATACGCAGTATTTT.

This clone was counted only a few times. This rearrangement joins TRBV5-4 to TRBJ1-3, with TRBD1 as a possible D gene (6 bases). V dropped 0 bases and J dropped 2 bases, with 15 bases sitting between them. The CDR3 covers 17 residues. The V gene's germline CDR1 is SGHNT and CDR2 YYREEE (reference sequence). This chain's CDR3 is CASSLGPQAGAGNTIYF. CDR3 coding DNA: TGTGCCAGCAGCTTGGGCCCCCAGGCAGGGGCTGGAAACACCATATATTTT.

This clone came up a few times. The V and J genes are TRBV5-6 and TRBJ2-5; D is perhaps TRBD1 or TRBD2 (5 bases each). Germline V gene lookup returns CDR1 SGHDT and CDR2 YYEEEE. Trimming removed 4 bases from V and 4 bases from J, with 17 bases in between. This CDR3 region has 15 residues. This CDR3 reads CASSRTITRGETQYF. The CDR3 DNA follows: TGTGCCAGCAGCCGCACTATTACTAGGGGAGAGACCCAGTACTTC.

A note on this clone: This CDR3 is also generated by other DNA sequences in the sample. The V gene is TRBV20-1, the J gene TRBJ2-5, with unresolved D. The ends were cut back, 5 bases at V and 1 base at J, with 5 bases in the middle. CDR3 length: 11 residues. Germline loops: CDR1 DFQATT, CDR2 SNEGSKA (reference sequence). The CDR3 protein is CSARPQETQYF. In DNA, the CDR3 is TGCAGTGCTCGGCCCCAAGAGACCCAGTACTTC.

The V and J genes are TRBV28 and TRBJ2-7; 12 bases are a match to TRBD1. After removal of 5 bases from V and 4 bases from J, the junction contained 6 bases not matched to a gene. CDR1 and CDR2 from the germline V gene are MDHEN and SYDVKM. CDR3 length equals 15 residues. The DNA of the CDR3 is TGTGCCAGCAGTCCGACGGGACAGGGGGCGTACGAGCAGTACTTC. Its translation is CASSPTGQGAYEQYF.

The rearrangement joins TRBV7-3 to TRBJ2-3, with TRBD2 identical over 7 bases. The length of the CDR3 is 17 residues. J was trimmed by 1 base and V by 4 bases; bases with no gene match: 11. Germline CDR1 SGHTA, CDR2 FQGTGA. In DNA, the CDR3 is TGTGCCAGCAGCTCCTGGACTAGTGCTGGTGGCACAGATACGCAGTATTTT. Protein product: CASSSWTSAGGTDTQYF.

Written as DNA, the CDR3 is TGCAGCGGGACAGGGGGGATGAACACTGAAGCTTTCTTT. This codes for CSGTGGMNTEAFF. The gene calls are TRBV29-1 and TRBJ1-1; TRBD1 matches 10 bases. Trimming removed 7 bases from V and 0 bases from J; junction bases left unmatched: 2. This CDR3 region has 13 residues. Germline lookup yields CDR1 SQVTM and CDR2 ANQGSEA. Based on the CDR3 plus reference TRBV29-1 and TRBJ1-1, the full variable domain is SAVISQKPSRDICQRGTSLTIQCQVDSQVTMMFWYRQQPGQSLTLIATANQGSEATYESGFVIDKFPISRPNLTFSTLTVSNMSPEDSSIYLCSGTGGMNTEAFFGQGTRLTVV.

The V call is TRBV5-1, the J call TRBJ2-1; D gene unclear. There are 14 residues in the CDR3. V was cut by 4 bases and J by 1 base, with 9 bases left in between. Germline V CDR1 and CDR2: SGHRS, YFSETQ. The CDR3 is CASSQLQSYNEQFF. CDR3 nucleotide sequence: TGCGCCAGCAGCCAATTACAATCCTACAATGAGCAGTTCTTC.

The rearrangement links TRBV19 to TRBJ1-5; D gene uncertain. CDR1 and CDR2 (germline): LNHDA, SQIVND (reference sequence). The V end lost 2 bases, the J end lost 0 bases, and 8 bases lay between the germline ends. This CDR3 contains 15 residues. Written as DNA, the CDR3 is TGTGCCAGTAGTATAAGCCCGCCTAGCAATCAGCCCCAGCATTTT. It yields the protein CASSISPPSNQPQHF.

The rearrangement links TRBV28 to TRBJ1-4; D perhaps matches TRBD1 (6 bases). Trimming shortened V by 10 bases and J by 2 bases, and 20 bases separated the two germline ends. The germline V gene encodes CDR1 MDHEN and CDR2 SYDVKM. The CDR3 is 16 amino acids. The CDR3 loop reads CATQLGGGVTNEKLFF. The CDR3 nucleotides are TGTGCCACCCAGTTGGGGGGCGGGGTGACTAATGAAAAACTGTTTTTT.

This chain connects TRBV6-1 to TRBJ2-2, with D hard to call. Germline loops: CDR1 MNHNS, CDR2 SASEGT. V dropped 2 bases and J dropped 3 bases, with 7 bases sitting between them. The CDR3 length is 14 residues. For the CDR3, the DNA is TGTGCCAGCAGTGAAACGACTGACACCGGGGAGCTGTTTTTT. This codes for CASSETTDTGELFF.